The clone carrying this TCR beta chain was observed a few times. Its antigen is currently unknown. Other DNA sequences within the sample encode an identical CDR3. Using immunoSEQ multiplex PCR, the repertoire was profiled, and TCRdb retains in-frame clones only, with some absent. The sample comprises some 500,000 clones, 60% to 80% of which are singletons, and around 11% rests with the top ten. The data are from a study of shared clonotypes between healthy human individuals. Study observations and caveats: The study drew on few donors, limiting represented genetic and exposure-history diversity.

Donation came from healthy HIV-negative adults that had no recent acute infections or vaccinations. The length of the CDR3 is 13 residues. V shed 6 bases and J 2 bases; nucleotides not matched to a gene: 3. Germline values: CDR1 ENHRY, CDR2 SYGVKD. This receptor was obtained from a woman aged 40 to 50 in good health. Some clones in this sample may be carry-over from other donors' samples. The V call is TRBV10-3, the J call TRBJ1-1; TRBD1 matches 7 bases. The material sequenced was PBMCs. CDR3 in amino acids: CAIRGGENTEAFF. In nucleotides, the CDR3 is TGTGCCATCAGAGGGGGCGAAAACACTGAAGCTTTCTTT.